The T cell receptor (beta chain) under discussion was sequenced for a study of CD8 T cells in Susac syndrome. The V end was cut by 2 bases, the J end by 0 bases, with 9 bases between. This CDR3 is 15 amino acids long. CDR1 and CDR2 (germline): MDHEN, SYDVKM. The authors reverse transcribed about 0.45 to 1 ug RNA with random hexamers. MiXCR, applied by TCRdb to the immunoSEQ multiplex PCR reads, yields one record per CDR3 protein. The table has 150,000 to 190,000 distinct CDR3 sequences, 85% to 95% seen once. Multiple sclerosis controls were treatment-naive patients with stable or active relapsing-remitting disease.

This chain uses TRBV28 with TRBJ2-3, with D unclear. What was sequenced was CD8+ T cells from PBMCs. The TCR originated in a human donor with multiple sclerosis. CDR3 in DNA: TGTGCCAGCAGTTTAGCCATTCCTAGCACAGATACGCAGTATTTT. Protein product: CASSLAIPSTDTQYF.